The 28 T cell receptor beta chains listed next were all sequenced from one sample in a study of CD8+ T cells in alopecia areata. It was cDNA, reverse transcribed from extracted RNA, that served as the sequencing template. Data came from immunoSEQ multiplex PCR; TCRdb stores just in-frame clones and leaves some out. The sample yields some 150,000 clones, roughly 61% seen once. The sample consisted of CD4+ T cells sorted from blood, taken at week 0. Receptors originate from a human donor with alopecia areata.

This chain connects TRBV4-1 to TRBJ2-5; 8 bases align to TRBD1. Germline V CDR1 and CDR2: MGHRA, YSYEKL. V dropped 3 bases and J dropped 2; count of bases not matched to a gene: 2. The CDR3 is 14 amino acids. The CDR3 DNA reads as TGCGCCAGCAGCCACAGGGGGCAACAAGAGACCCAGTACTTC. Translated: CASSHRGQQETQYF.

This clone was seen a single time. This chain uses TRBV6-6 with TRBJ1-1; D unresolved. From germline, CDR1 is MNHNY and CDR2 SVGAGI (reference sequence). This CDR3 spans 14 amino acids. Trimming left V 6 bases short and J 5 bases short, with 16 bases between. As DNA, the CDR3 is TGTGCCAGCAGACGGACCGCGGCCGGGACTGAAGCTTTCTTT. Its protein is CASRRTAAGTEAFF.

This rearrangement joins TRBV5-6 to TRBJ2-7, with 9 positions matching TRBD1. With V trimmed by 3 bases and J by 2 bases, 9 bases remained unmatched. Looked up from germline, CDR1 is SGHDT and CDR2 is YYEEEE. The length of the CDR3 is 16 residues. The CDR3 nucleotides read TGTGCCAGCAGCTGGGGACAGGGCGGGGGAGCCTACGAGCAGTACTTC. Translation: CASSWGQGGGAYEQYF.

The V and J genes are TRBV13 and TRBJ1-1; possible D gene TRBD1, 5 bases. The CDR3 contains 14 residues. V lost 3 bases to trimming and J lost 0 bases, with 8 bases between them. The germline gives CDR1 PRHDT, CDR2 FYEKMQ (reference sequence). In DNA, the CDR3 is TGTGCCAGCAGCTTGGGACGGGTGAACACTGAAGCTTTCTTT. Amino acids: CASSLGRVNTEAFF.

The rearrangement links TRBV2 to TRBJ1-2; D is possibly TRBD1 (5 bases). CDR3 length: 14 residues. The germline V and J ends were trimmed by 2 bases and 12 bases, with 19 bases remaining between them. Germline CDR1 SNHLY, CDR2 FYNNEI. The CDR3 spells CASSERRQGDTHTF. CDR3 nucleotides: TGTGCCAGCAGTGAACGCAGGCAGGGAGATACGCACACCTTC.

V and J are TRBV6-6 and TRBJ2-5; D unclear. Germline V gene lookup returns CDR1 MNHNY and CDR2 SVGAGI (reference sequence). There are 11 residues in the CDR3. The germline V and J ends were trimmed by 8 bases and 4 bases, with 8 bases remaining between them. The CDR3: CASGVTETQYF. The CDR3, as DNA: TGTGCCAGCGGGGTCACAGAGACCCAGTACTTC.

This clone was observed once. V usage is TRBV12-5 and J usage is TRBJ2-1; D is uncertain. The ends were cut back, 0 bases at V and 6 bases at J, with 3 bases in the middle. Germline-derived CDR1 and CDR2 are LGHNT and FRNRAP. The CDR3 totals 12 residues. The CDR3 is CASGLVVNEQFF. In nucleotides, the CDR3 is TGTGCTAGTGGTTTGGTTGTCAATGAGCAGTTCTTC.

The chain has TRBV12-5 and TRBJ1-1; D might be TRBD1 (6 bases). The CDR3 spans 12 residues. Germline V gene sequence: CDR1 LGHNT, CDR2 FRNRAP. V was cut by 1 base and J by 11 bases, with 11 bases left in between. CDR3 loop: CASGLEPGEAFF. CDR3 nucleotides: TGTGCTAGTGGTTTGGAGCCAGGGGAGGCTTTCTTT.

The rearrangement joins TRBV10-3 to TRBJ2-5; 9 bases map to TRBD2. The V and J ends lost 6 bases and 5 bases, in that order; junction bases with no gene match: 10. Germline lookup yields CDR1 ENHRY and CDR2 SYGVKD. The CDR3 is 15 residues long. The CDR3 DNA reads as TGTGCCATCAGCCACCACGGGACTAGCTTGGAGACCCAGTACTTC. Its translation is CAISHHGTSLETQYF.

The genes are TRBV2 and TRBJ1-2; possible D gene TRBD1, 5 bases. The germline CDR1 and CDR2 sequences are SNHLY and FYNNEI. The V and J ends lost 6 bases and 5 bases respectively, with 13 bases between them. The CDR3 totals 13 residues. The CDR3 DNA is TGTGCCAGCAGGACGGGGCCTGGATATGGCTACACCTTC. This codes for CASRTGPGYGYTF.

The J gene is TRBJ2-5, the V gene TRBV11-2, with TRBD1 identical over 8 bases. The junction had 5 bases not matched to a gene; V was cut back by 0 bases and J by 5 bases. The CDR3 contains 15 residues. Germline V lookup: CDR1 SGHAT, CDR2 FQNNGV. The CDR3 DNA reads TGTGCCAGCAGCTTAGAAGCAGGGGGCGTTGAGACCCAGTACTTC. It specifies CASSLEAGGVETQYF.

The chain carries TRBV5-1 and TRBJ2-3; TRBD2 aligns across 8 bases. CDR1 and CDR2 from the germline V gene are SGHRS and YFSETQ. The V segment lost 3 bases and the J segment 1 base; nucleotides outside the gene matches: 10. This CDR3 has 17 amino acids. As DNA, the CDR3 is TGCGCCAGCAGCTCTGTCCCGGGACTAGTTGGCACAGATACGCAGTATTTT. Translated: CASSSVPGLVGTDTQYF.

This chain joins TRBV7-2 and TRBJ1-5, with 7 bases lining up with TRBD1. The germline V gene has CDR1 SGHTA and CDR2 FQGNSA. This CDR3 comprises 14 residues. Unmatched junction bases numbered 7, after V lost 4 bases and J lost 7 bases. CDR3 sequence: CASSSDRVGQPQHF. DNA for the CDR3: TGTGCCAGCAGCTCAGACAGGGTAGGACAGCCCCAGCATTTT. Using reference TRBV7-2 and TRBJ1-5 for the parts outside the CDR3, the full variable domain is GAGVSQSPSNKVTEKGKDVELRCDPISGHTALYWYRQSLGQGLEFLIYFQGNSAPDKSGLPSDRFSAERTGGSVSTLTIQRTQQEDSAVYLCASSSDRVGQPQHFGDGTRLSIL.

This chain links TRBV7-9 with TRBJ2-3, with D hard to call. Germline V gives CDR1 SEHNR, CDR2 FQNEAQ (reference sequence). There are 12 residues in the CDR3. Trimming took 7 bases from V and 5 from J, leaving 10 bases between them. The CDR3 coding sequence is TGTGCCAGCATACCCGTCGGAGATACGCAGTATTTT. Translated, it gives CASIPVGDTQYF.

There are a few counts of this clone. The CDR3 DNA follows: TGCAGCGTATCTGGACAGGGGGGAACAGATACGCAGTATTTT. Translated: CSVSGQGGTDTQYF. This chain links TRBV29-1 with TRBJ2-3, with 10 nucleotides matching TRBD1. The CDR3 contains 14 residues. Losses at the gene ends were 6 bases for V and 3 bases for J; bases not matched to a gene: 6. Germline loops: CDR1 SQVTM, CDR2 ANQGSEA.

V is TRBV14 and J is TRBJ2-3; D gene uncertain. Trimming shortened V by 2 bases and J by 3 bases, and 6 bases separated the two germline ends. The CDR3 sequence is 13 residues long. Per germline, CDR1 SGHDN and CDR2 FVKESK. The CDR3 nucleotides read TGTGCCAGCAGCCAATCAGGTACAGATACGCAGTATTTT. This sequence encodes CASSQSGTDTQYF. The full variable domain, completed using reference TRBV14 and TRBJ2-3, is EAGVTQFPSHSVIEKGQTVTLRCDPISGHDNLYWYRRVMGKEIKFLLHFVKESKQDESGMPNNRFLAERTGGTYSTLKVQPAELEDSGVYFCASSQSGTDTQYFGPGTRLTVL.

V gene TRBV29-1 combines with J gene TRBJ1-1, with D hard to call. The CDR3 extends over 13 amino acids. Deletions cut 7 bases from V and 0 bases from J, with 12 bases between. CDR1 and CDR2 from the germline V gene are SQVTM and ANQGSEA. The CDR3 sequence: CSAHQTLNTEAFF. Written as DNA, the CDR3 is TGCAGCGCCCACCAGACACTGAACACTGAAGCTTTCTTT.

This clone has a handful of counts. The J gene is TRBJ2-2, the V gene TRBV5-5; no firm D call. CDR3 size: 16 residues. In germline, CDR1 is SGHKS, CDR2 YYEKEE (reference sequence). V lost 0 bases, J lost 5 bases, and 14 bases lay in between. CDR3 protein: CASSLGRRSSTGELFF. Here the CDR3 DNA reads TGTGCCAGCAGCTTGGGCAGAAGAAGCAGTACCGGGGAGCTGTTTTTT.

The genes are TRBV4-3 and TRBJ2-1; D is unclear. Per germline, CDR1 LGHNA and CDR2 YSLEER. CDR3 length equals 14 residues. The V and J ends lost 0 bases and 12 bases respectively, with 15 bases between them. DNA of the CDR3: TGCGCCAGCAGCCAAGACACTGTTACCGTAGGGCAGTTCTTC. Its protein is CASSQDTVTVGQFF.

DNA of the CDR3: TGTGCCTGGAGCGTCGGGATGACCGGGGAGCTGTTTTTT. Its translation is CAWSVGMTGELFF. The chain is built from TRBV30 and TRBJ2-2, with a weak D call TRBD2 (5 bases). V was cut by 3 bases and J by 5 bases, with 10 bases left in between. The germline V gene has CDR1 GTSNPN and CDR2 SVGIG (reference sequence). There are 13 residues in the CDR3.

This clone has a handful of counts. The V and J genes are TRBV7-2 and TRBJ2-5; D is unresolved. The CDR3 spans 13 residues. The germline CDR1 and CDR2 sequences are SGHTA and FQGNSA. Trimming stripped 3 bases from V and 2 bases from J, with 7 bases between. CDR3 protein: CASSFGRQETQYF. The CDR3 DNA reads as TGTGCCAGCAGCTTCGGCAGACAAGAGACCCAGTACTTC.

The chain combines TRBV27 with TRBJ1-5; D not resolved. Germline V gene sequence: CDR1 MNHEY, CDR2 SMNVEV (reference sequence). V was shortened by 0 bases and J by 6 bases, with 6 bases between the two germline ends. The CDR3 is made up of 13 amino acids. CDR3 nucleotide sequence: TGTGCCAGCAGTTTATCGGCCGGTCAGCCCCAGCATTTT. This encodes CASSLSAGQPQHF.

The rearrangement links TRBV30 to TRBJ2-2; maybe TRBD1 (5 bases). The CDR3 covers 15 residues. Germline CDR1 is GTSNPN and CDR2 is SVGIG (reference sequence). Between the trimmed V and J ends, which lost 1 base and 4 bases, there was a span of 13 bases. The CDR3 spells CAWSAKGVVTGELFF. The CDR3 nucleotides read TGTGCCTGGAGTGCTAAAGGGGTGGTCACCGGGGAGCTGTTTTTT.

The CDR3 nucleotides read TGTGCCTGGAGTGTCCAGTCTCAAGAGACCCAGTACTTC. This encodes CAWSVQSQETQYF. The chain is built from TRBV30 and TRBJ2-5; D is unresolved. The CDR3 is made up of 13 amino acids. Trimming left V 0 bases short and J 2 bases short, with 7 bases between. The germline gives CDR1 GTSNPN, CDR2 SVGIG (reference sequence).

This chain uses TRBV5-1 with TRBJ2-2, with D possibly called TRBD1 or TRBD2 (5 bases each). With 4 bases removed from V and 4 bases from J, the gap between germline ends came to 14 bases. Looked up from germline, CDR1 is SGHRS and CDR2 is YFSETQ. The CDR3 is 15 amino acids. The CDR3 is CASSPGTAPTGELFF. For the CDR3, the DNA is TGCGCCAGCAGCCCCGGGACCGCTCCCACCGGGGAGCTGTTTTTT.

This clone was recorded a few times. The genes are TRBV7-9 and TRBJ2-2, with TRBD1 identical over 9 bases. Per the germline V gene, CDR1 is SEHNR and CDR2 is FQNEAQ (reference sequence). The trim removed 6 bases at V and 4 bases at J, leaving 9 bases unmatched. This CDR3 region has 16 residues. DNA of the CDR3: TGTGCCAGCAGAAAAGCGGGACAGGGTTTCACCGGGGAGCTGTTTTTT. Translating gives CASRKAGQGFTGELFF.

The chain uses TRBV18 and TRBJ1-6, with TRBD1 identical over 8 bases. Germline-derived CDR1 and CDR2 are KGHSH and LQKENI. V lost 3 bases and J lost 7; bases outside the gene matches: 5. CDR3 length: 15 amino acids. CDR3 amino acids: CASSPDRVANSPLHF. In DNA, the CDR3 is TGTGCCAGCTCACCGGACAGGGTCGCGAATTCACCCCTCCACTTT.

The sample holds a few counts of this clone. The V and J genes are TRBV6-5 and TRBJ2-7; 7 bases align to TRBD1. The CDR3 length is 13 residues. After removal of 6 bases from V and 6 bases from J, the junction contained 8 bases not matched to a gene. Germline assignment: CDR1 MNHEY and CDR2 SVGAGI. CDR3 nucleotides: TGTGCCAGCAGCTCGACAGGGCTAGGCGAGCAGTACTTC. Residues: CASSSTGLGEQYF.